This is a list of T cell receptor beta chains from one sample in a study of shared clonotypes between healthy human individuals. The table came from immunoSEQ multiplex PCR; TCRdb's copy has only in-frame clones and leaves some out. The sample carries around 1.6 million clones, approximately 98% recorded once. The sample comprised naive CD4+ T cells sorted from blood. The receptors were sampled from a man in his thirties or forties in good health. Each CDR3 is given with its conserved first and last residue. The order of the fields is D gene, V gene, clone size, J gene, CDR3 protein, CDR3 DNA. D genes are given only for firm matches. Only part of the rows carry a size: once, few, many, or a class if the clone is expanded.

-	TRBV4-2	-	TRBJ2-7	CASSQVYLRFDYEQYF	TGTGCCAGCAGCCAAGTCTATCTTCGGTTTGACTACGAGCAGTACTTC
TRBD2	TRBV10-1	-	TRBJ2-7	CASSSGLAGGYEQYF	TGCGCCAGCAGCTCAGGACTAGCGGGAGGGTACGAGCAGTACTTC
-	TRBV19	-	TRBJ1-1	CASSIDRNRRTTEAFF	TGTGCCAGTAGTATAGACCGAAACCGGCGGACCACTGAAGCTTTCTTT
-	TRBV18	once	TRBJ1-1	CASSPLAGRMDTEAFF	TGTGCCAGCTCACCACTTGCCGGCCGAATGGATACTGAAGCTTTCTTT
-	TRBV7-2	-	TRBJ1-2	CASSFWFTDYGYTF	TGTGCCAGCAGCTTTTGGTTCACAGACTATGGCTACACCTTC
TRBD1	TRBV28	few	TRBJ2-7	CASTRTGGTEQYF	TGTGCCAGCACGCGGACAGGGGGGACCGAGCAGTACTTC
-	TRBV2	-	TRBJ2-1	CASPSFQGLTYNEQFF	TGTGCCAGCCCTTCCTTCCAGGGCCTCACCTACAATGAGCAGTTCTTC
TRBD2	TRBV29-1	once	TRBJ2-1	CSVEGGFNEQFF	TGCAGCGTTGAGGGGGGGTTTAATGAGCAGTTCTTC
TRBD2	TRBV5-6	-	TRBJ2-7	CASSLRIGLAGSYEQYF	TGTGCCAGCAGCTTGAGGATAGGGCTAGCGGGCTCCTACGAGCAGTACTTC
-	TRBV7-8	-	TRBJ1-2	CASSSNGGGGYTF	TGTGCCAGCAGCTCCAACGGGGGGGGAGGCTACACCTTC
TRBD1	TRBV6-6	-	TRBJ1-5	CASSPQGGSNQPQHF	TGTGCCAGCAGTCCCCAGGGGGGTAGCAATCAGCCCCAGCATTTT
-	TRBV6-6	-	TRBJ2-2	CASSPTRVTGELFF	TGTGCCAGCAGTCCCACTAGAGTAACCGGGGAGCTGTTTTTT
TRBD2	TRBV5-1	-	TRBJ2-1	CASSVAGANEQFF	TGCGCCAGCAGCGTAGCGGGAGCCAATGAGCAGTTCTTC
-	TRBV19	-	TRBJ1-1	CASTPPRGRWTEAFF	TGTGCCAGTACCCCTCCCCGGGGGCGATGGACTGAAGCTTTCTTT
-	TRBV6-1	-	TRBJ1-5	CASNRLLNQPQHF	TGTGCCAGCAATCGCCTTCTAAATCAGCCCCAGCATTTT
-	TRBV2	-	TRBJ1-2	CASSPGPSYGYTF	TGTGCCAGCAGCCCGGGACCGAGCTATGGCTACACCTTC
-	TRBV5-1	-	TRBJ1-1	CASSLGQGSTEAFF	TGCGCCAGCAGCTTGGGTCAGGGGTCCACTGAAGCTTTCTTT
-	TRBV9	-	TRBJ1-1	CASSFKANTEAFF	TGTGCCAGCAGCTTTAAGGCGAACACTGAAGCTTTCTTT
-	TRBV19	-	TRBJ2-1	CASSLGKPRSYNEQFF	TGTGCCAGTAGTTTAGGAAAACCTCGCTCCTACAATGAGCAGTTCTTC
-	TRBV29-1	-	TRBJ2-3	CSVEGDKPDTQYF	TGCAGCGTTGAAGGAGACAAACCAGATACGCAGTATTTT
-	TRBV7-2	-	TRBJ2-2	CASSLRVGAGELFF	TGTGCCAGCAGCTTAAGGGTAGGGGCCGGGGAGCTGTTTTTT
-	TRBV7-6	-	TRBJ2-3	CASSPSAATDTQYF	TGTGCCAGCAGCCCCTCGGCCGCCACAGATACGCAGTATTTT
-	TRBV7-3	-	TRBJ2-2	CASSSPPGPGGGTGELFF	TGTGCCAGCAGCTCGCCTCCGGGTCCGGGCGGTGGCACCGGGGAGCTGTTTTTT
TRBD1	TRBV19	-	TRBJ2-1	CASSLWVGQGHNEQFF	TGTGCCAGTAGCCTTTGGGTGGGACAGGGTCACAATGAGCAGTTCTTC
-	TRBV27	-	TRBJ1-3	CASSLTAYSGNTIYF	TGTGCCAGCAGTTTAACAGCTTACTCTGGAAACACCATATATTTT
TRBD2	TRBV28	-	TRBJ2-7	CASGRVEQYF	TGTGCCAGCGGGAGGGTCGAGCAGTACTTC
TRBD1	TRBV18	-	TRBJ2-1	CASSLDRGYNEQFF	TGTGCCAGCTCACTGGACAGGGGGTACAATGAGCAGTTCTTC
-	TRBV19	-	TRBJ2-7	CASSISEWAGARSHEQYF	TGTGCCAGTAGTATTTCTGAATGGGCGGGGGCGAGGTCCCACGAGCAGTACTTC
TRBD2	TRBV14	-	TRBJ2-1	CASSQDAGGWYNEQFF	TGTGCCAGCAGCCAAGACGCGGGAGGTTGGTACAATGAGCAGTTCTTC
TRBD1	TRBV19	-	TRBJ2-1	CASSTLTQGADYNEQFF	TGTGCCAGTAGTACCTTGACTCAGGGGGCTGATTACAATGAGCAGTTCTTC
-	TRBV11-1	-	TRBJ2-5	CASSSGPKETQYF	TGTGCCAGCAGCTCCGGGCCCAAAGAGACCCAGTACTTC
-	TRBV19	-	TRBJ2-7	CASAGWDNEQYF	TGTGCCAGCGCCGGGTGGGATAACGAGCAGTACTTC
-	TRBV11-2	-	TRBJ1-1	CASSSGPQAEAFF	TGTGCCAGCAGCTCCGGACCGCAAGCTGAAGCTTTCTTT
TRBD2	TRBV5-4	-	TRBJ2-1	CASSTTSGRVDEQFF	TGTGCCAGCAGCACGACTAGCGGGAGGGTCGATGAGCAGTTCTTC
-	TRBV11-2	-	TRBJ1-4	CASSLRQPTPTNEKLFF	TGTGCCAGCAGCTTACGGCAGCCAACTCCAACTAATGAAAAACTGTTTTTT
TRBD1	TRBV5-1	once	TRBJ2-3	CASSLGGTATDTQYF	TGCGCCAGCAGCTTGGGAGGGACAGCTACAGATACGCAGTATTTT
-	TRBV5-1	-	TRBJ2-7	CASSPNWDKALRQYF	TGCGCCAGCAGCCCCAATTGGGACAAGGCTCTACGGCAGTACTTC
-	TRBV30	-	TRBJ1-2	CACLRVVPNYGYTF	TGTGCCTGTTTAAGGGTTGTGCCTAACTATGGCTACACCTTC
TRBD2	TRBV4-2	-	TRBJ2-7	CASSRTSGSSYEQYF	TGTGCCAGCAGCCGCACTAGCGGGAGCTCCTACGAGCAGTACTTC
TRBD1	TRBV5-4	-	TRBJ2-2	CASSLEPGGTGELFF	TGTGCCAGCAGCTTGGAACCAGGGGGCACCGGGGAGCTGTTTTTT
-	TRBV11-2	-	TRBJ2-1	CASSLVWGIYNEQFF	TGTGCCAGCAGCTTAGTTTGGGGGATCTACAATGAGCAGTTCTTC
-	TRBV7-6	-	TRBJ1-2	CASSPQGNYGYTF	TGTGCCAGCAGCCCCCAGGGGAACTATGGCTACACCTTC
TRBD2	TRBV27	-	TRBJ2-2	CASLSLRGRTSGRAFVTGELFF	TGTGCCAGCCTCTCCCTTAGAGGACGGACTAGCGGGAGGGCCTTCGTCACCGGGGAGCTGTTTTTT
-	TRBV5-1	-	TRBJ2-1	CASSYGTSNNEQFF	TGCGCCAGCAGCTATGGGACCTCCAACAATGAGCAGTTCTTC
-	TRBV5-1	-	TRBJ1-3	CASSLAQGRSGNTIYF	TGCGCCAGCAGCTTGGCTCAGGGGAGATCTGGAAACACCATATATTTT